This T cell receptor (beta chain) stems from a study of cytomegalovirus exposure and HLA in healthy donors. For the study at large: HLA-typed donors were the source of tens of millions of unique TCRs, which an early data release held.

The CDR3 spans 13 residues. V was cut by 4 bases and J by 8 bases, with 13 bases left in between. CDR1 and CDR2 from the germline V gene are SGDLS and YYNGEE. Study-level results: An analysis that was carried out later associated 15,000 to 20,000 TCR beta sequences with HLA alleles at 0.05 false discovery rate.

60 Vbeta and 13 Jbeta primers were used in PCR. This table comes from immunoSEQ multiplex PCR, and its TCRdb copy is limited to in-frame clones, with some not included. The table has 110,000 to 150,000 clones, roughly 62% seen once. Worth noting for this clone: Antigen: not known.

The specimen sequenced was PBMCs. This rearrangement joins TRBV9 to TRBJ1-3, with unresolved D. This clonotype originated in a man between 60 and 75 years old in good health and CMV-seronegative. CDR3 sequence reads: CASSTQDGDTIYF. The CDR3 coding sequence is TGTGCCAGCAGCACCCAGGACGGGGACACCATATATTTT.